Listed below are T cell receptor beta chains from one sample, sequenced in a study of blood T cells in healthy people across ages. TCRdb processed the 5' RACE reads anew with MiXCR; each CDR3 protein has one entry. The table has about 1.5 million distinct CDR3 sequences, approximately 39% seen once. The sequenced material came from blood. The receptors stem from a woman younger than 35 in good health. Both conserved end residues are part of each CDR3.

cdr3_aa: CARGRGAGTEAFF; v_call: TRBV27; j_call: TRBJ1-1
cdr3_aa: CASSSLAGVETQYF; v_call: TRBV7-8; j_call: TRBJ2-5
cdr3_aa: CASSSGGLVYEKLFF; v_call: TRBV7-8; j_call: TRBJ1-4
cdr3_aa: CASSWEGADTEAFF; v_call: TRBV5-6; j_call: TRBJ1-1
cdr3_aa: CACSEDMNQPQHF; v_call: TRBV30; j_call: TRBJ1-5
cdr3_aa: CAISEGEGHRSNQPQHF; v_call: TRBV10-3; j_call: TRBJ1-5
cdr3_aa: CSGAGGMLNEQFF; v_call: TRBV29-1; j_call: TRBJ2-1
cdr3_aa: CASSPDRVNTGELFF; v_call: TRBV4-3; j_call: TRBJ2-2
cdr3_aa: CTSSWEYEQYF; v_call: TRBV6-2/TRBV6-3; j_call: TRBJ2-7
cdr3_aa: CASSQLGGTYEQYF; v_call: TRBV3-1; j_call: TRBJ2-7
cdr3_aa: CASSQDRARANYGYTF; v_call: TRBV3-1; j_call: TRBJ1-2
cdr3_aa: CASSANNYGYTF; v_call: TRBV7-9; j_call: TRBJ1-2
cdr3_aa: CASSLETRGEQFF; v_call: TRBV7-2; j_call: TRBJ2-1
cdr3_aa: CASSDQGSTDTQYF; v_call: TRBV2; j_call: TRBJ2-3
cdr3_aa: CASSLKGRKNPPLHF; v_call: TRBV7-9; j_call: TRBJ1-6
cdr3_aa: CASSLGGQPGEAFF; v_call: TRBV5-1; j_call: TRBJ1-1
cdr3_aa: CASSLYLLEQYF; v_call: TRBV12-3/TRBV12-4; j_call: TRBJ2-7
cdr3_aa: CSASYQGGLFYNEQFF; v_call: TRBV20-1; j_call: TRBJ2-1
cdr3_aa: CATSRRPGRKNEKLFF; v_call: TRBV15; j_call: TRBJ1-4
cdr3_aa: CASSSTRRRAGIYNEQFF; v_call: TRBV28; j_call: TRBJ2-1
cdr3_aa: CASKVYEQYF; v_call: TRBV21-1; j_call: TRBJ2-7
cdr3_aa: CASSVLAGAGEQFF; v_call: TRBV9; j_call: TRBJ2-1
cdr3_aa: CASSLATGTGITDTQYF; v_call: TRBV12-3/TRBV12-4; j_call: TRBJ2-3
cdr3_aa: CSAREEVREQFF; v_call: TRBV20-1; j_call: TRBJ2-1
cdr3_aa: CASARGSSYNEQYF; v_call: TRBV4-1; j_call: -